A single sample is the source of the 10 T cell receptor beta chains below, sequenced in a study of T cell repertoires in cytomegalovirus infection. TCRdb re-derived calls from the reads in MiXCR, one entry per CDR3 protein. The sample holds a few hundred thousand distinct CDR3 sequences, about 42% seen once. These receptors are not linked to any known antigen. The sequenced sample was cultured PBMCs, obtained from culture after CMV antigen stimulation. The receptors come from a human donor in good health (CMV status not recorded). Some clones in this sample may be carry-over from other donors' samples.

The chain couples TRBV27 to TRBJ2-3; D not certain. The CDR3 has 14 amino acids. The V gene's germline CDR1 is MNHEY and CDR2 SMNVEV (reference sequence). V lost 2 bases and J 0 bases, leaving 6 bases between the germline ends. CDR3 sequence: CASSLQRSTDTQYF. As DNA, the CDR3 is TGTGCCAGCAGTTTACAGAGAAGCACAGATACGCAGTATTTT.

The V call is TRBV12-5, the J call TRBJ1-1, with 7 bases that match TRBD1. With V trimmed by 6 bases and J by 4 bases, 5 bases remained unmatched. The V gene's germline CDR1 is LGHNT and CDR2 FRNRAP. This CDR3 comprises 13 residues. DNA of the CDR3: TGTGCTAGTGGAAGACAGGGTATCACTGAAGCTTTCTTT. Translated, it gives CASGRQGITEAFF.

The chain recombines TRBV20-1 with TRBJ1-3, with D unclear. This CDR3 has 15 residues. Per the germline V gene, CDR1 is DFQATT and CDR2 is SNEGSKA (reference sequence). V lost 3 bases and J 2 bases, leaving 14 bases between the germline ends. This chain's CDR3 is CSASHDKNAGNTIYF. The CDR3 DNA follows: TGCAGTGCTAGTCACGACAAGAATGCTGGAAACACCATATATTTT.

The gene calls are TRBV12-3 or TRBV12-4 and TRBJ2-1; 7 bases are shared with TRBD1. The CDR3 runs 12 residues. Losses at the gene ends were 7 bases for V and 10 bases for J; bases not matched to a gene: 7. CDR3 protein: CASTLTGVEQFF. For the CDR3, the DNA is TGTGCCAGCACCCTCACAGGGGTCGAGCAGTTCTTC.

In its sample, this clonotype was seen a few times. The V call is TRBV12-3 or TRBV12-4, the J call TRBJ1-5; 9 bases align to TRBD1. J was trimmed by 6 bases and V by 4 bases; bases with no gene match: 7. This CDR3 is 15 amino acids long. The CDR3 nucleotides are TGTGCCAGCAGTTCGGGACAGGGCGTTTCTCAGCCCCAGCATTTT. It codes for CASSSGQGVSQPQHF.

This clonotype was counted a few times. This chain connects TRBV7-8 to TRBJ1-5; the match to TRBD1 covers 7 bases. CDR3 size: 17 residues. The V gene's germline CDR1 is SGHVS and CDR2 FQNEAQ. With V trimmed by 5 bases and J by 0 bases, 10 bases remained unmatched. In DNA form, the CDR3 reads TGTGCCAGCAGCACCAGGGACAGTCTTTTTAGCAATCAGCCCCAGCATTTT. The encoded protein is CASSTRDSLFSNQPQHF.

This clonotype was seen more than once but under ten times. The V gene is TRBV7-8, the J gene TRBJ2-3; 11 positions match TRBD2. This CDR3 has 18 amino acids. Per germline, CDR1 SGHVS and CDR2 FQNEAQ. With V trimmed by 5 bases and J by 4 bases, 14 bases remained unmatched. CDR3 sequence reads: CASSPGVSGRARADTQYF. CDR3 bases: TGTGCCAGCAGCCCCGGGGTTAGCGGGAGGGCTAGGGCAGATACGCAGTATTTT.

The CDR3 spells CASSTPRGAAGEPLHPQYF. The CDR3 nucleotides are TGTGCCAGCAGCACGCCTAGGGGGGCGGCGGGGGAACCATTGCATCCCCAGTACTTC. The chain has TRBV9 and TRBJ2-5; a possible D gene is TRBD2 (7 bases). Looked up from germline, CDR1 is SGDLS and CDR2 is YYNGEE. The CDR3 is 19 residues long. Trimming pared 4 bases from V and 9 bases from J, leaving 34 bases between.

V usage is TRBV6-6 and J usage is TRBJ1-1; 9 nucleotides align to TRBD1. After removal of 5 bases from V and 4 bases from J, the junction contained 14 bases not matched to a gene. Germline V gene sequence: CDR1 MNHNY, CDR2 SVGAGI (reference sequence). The CDR3 contains 17 residues. DNA for the CDR3: TGTGCCAGCAGTAAACGTCCCGGGACAGGGTCGGTCACTGAAGCTTTCTTT. Its translation: CASSKRPGTGSVTEAFF.

The chain combines TRBV4-1 with TRBJ2-4; possible D gene TRBD2, 5 bases. Germline values: CDR1 MGHRA, CDR2 YSYEKL. Trimming removed 5 bases from V and 1 base from J, with 12 bases in between. This CDR3 is 15 amino acids long. CDR3 residues: CASSKGAMAKNIQYF. The DNA for the CDR3 is TGCGCCAGCAGCAAGGGAGCGATGGCCAAAAACATTCAGTACTTC.